This TCR beta chain was documented in a study of CD8+CD57+ T cells in acquired aplastic anemia (dated by TCRdb to the late 2010s). General notes on the study: A mean of 3.2 ug of DNA, ranging from roughly 0.19 to 27.4 ug, was extracted from sorted CD4+ and CD8+ cells. An average of approximately 10 million reads for CD4+ cells and 11 million to 13 million reads for CD8+ cells was obtained from healthy donor samples. General findings and caveats noted by the study authors: Patients and healthy controls showed no significant difference in CD8+ Simpson's diversity (P=0.060). Around 28 CD8+ CDR3 sequences were found to be shared between patients and controls, but these sequences appeared to be highly expressed in patients and within the immunodominant clones of the patients.

Genomic DNA was used as template for profiling of TCR beta VDJ combinations and CDR3 sequences. An Illumina HiSeq 2000 was used for TCR repertoire sequencing. On the study's bioinformatics: TRBV/TRBJ rearrangement plots, CDR3 size and DJ length profiles, and Simpson's diversity index were used to evaluate the repertoires. The most abundant DNA sequence in the deep sequencing data was defined as the immunodominant clone. CDR3 amino acid sequences were checked for sharing between subjects and were compared against published repertoires and the VDJdb database. The public reads were reprocessed in TCRdb via fastp at Q25 and MiXCR, keeping in-frame beta chains. Entries are consolidated by CDR3 protein sequence, retaining the most common genes and DNA. Clone size and V and J calls follow TCRdb, not the original study. This sample gives 400,000 to 500,000 distinct CDR3 sequences in total; 65% to 80% of them show up just once. In total, the top ten clones hold 3.5% to 4.5% of the sample.

TCR repertoires of sorted CD4+ and CD8+ blood T cells from severe aplastic anemia patients and healthy subjects were deep-sequenced in the study. Ficoll-Paque density gradient centrifugation was used to isolate peripheral blood mononuclear cells. Before DNA was extracted, CD4+ and CD8+ T cells were sorted using either FACS or magnetic beads. CDR1 and CDR2 (SGDLS, YYNGEE) derive from the germline V gene. A total of 13 residues make up the CDR3, ends included. The table lists this clonotype with a count of one. Which antigen it targets is not known. This likely comes from a read error, as the CDR3 has no conserved phenylalanine or tryptophan at its end. It is unclear where the CDR3 begins or ends on the DNA, so no DNA is shown, and the CDR3 is as TCRdb lists it.

Recombination linked TRBV9 to TRBJ2-3. The sample comprised sorted CD4+, CD8+, or CD8+CD57+ T cells (not recorded which) from PBMCs. The TCR was taken from a human donor in good health, serving as a control. The CDR3: CASSARWADTQDL.